Each of the 29 T cell receptor beta chains below was sequenced from the same sample in a study of radiation and T cells in renal cell carcinoma. TCRdb's table, derived via immunoSEQ multiplex PCR, lists solely in-frame clones and lacks some. The table shows about 130,000 clones, with approximately 78% occurring only once. Time point here: blood 2 weeks post-SBRT. Regarding treatment: 15 Gy SBRT to primary tumor, nephrectomy 4 weeks later. The sequencing used blood, collected from a patient whose treatment included radiotherapy and nephrectomy. These receptors were collected from a woman aged 55 to 70 with renal cell carcinoma.

This clone was seen only a few times. The CDR3 bases are TGTGCCAGCAGCTTAAGGTTTTCGCCTGGAAACACCATATATTTT. This translates into CASSLRFSPGNTIYF. The rearrangement uses TRBV7-2 and TRBJ1-3; D is ambiguous. The V end lost 2 bases, the J end lost 2 bases, and 10 bases lay between the germline ends. Per the germline V gene, CDR1 is SGHTA and CDR2 is FQGNSA. There are 15 residues in the CDR3. Combining the CDR3 with reference TRBV7-2 and TRBJ1-3 gives the whole variable domain GAGVSQSPSNKVTEKGKDVELRCDPISGHTALYWYRQSLGQGLEFLIYFQGNSAPDKSGLPSDRFSAERTGGSVSTLTIQRTQQEDSAVYLCASSLRFSPGNTIYFGEGSWLTVV.

V and J are TRBV6-1 and TRBJ2-5; 9 nucleotides line up with TRBD1. V lost 7 bases and J lost 4; bases outside the gene matches: 10. The CDR3 runs 15 residues. Per germline, CDR1 MNHNS and CDR2 SASEGT. The CDR3 nucleotides are TGTGCCAGCACACGGACAGGGGTGGTTTTAGAGACCCAGTACTTC. Encoded protein: CASTRTGVVLETQYF.

This rearrangement joins TRBV10-3 to TRBJ2-5; 10 nucleotides line up with TRBD1. In germline, CDR1 is ENHRY, CDR2 SYGVKD. The V segment lost 10 bases and the J segment 7 bases; nucleotides outside the gene matches: 9. This CDR3 contains 13 residues. CDR3 in amino acids: CATETGGSGTQYF. The CDR3 DNA is TGTGCCACAGAGACAGGGGGCTCTGGGACCCAGTACTTC.

This chain joins TRBV7-3 and TRBJ2-3, with 13 bases that match TRBD2. With V trimmed by 3 bases and J by 1 base, 4 bases remained unmatched. CDR3 length: 17 residues. Germline V gene lookup returns CDR1 SGHTA and CDR2 FQGTGA. The CDR3: CASSLTSGGPRTDTQYF. The CDR3 coding sequence is TGTGCCAGCAGCTTGACTAGCGGGGGGCCCCGCACAGATACGCAGTATTTT. The full variable domain, its missing parts supplied by reference TRBV7-3 and TRBJ2-3, is GAGVSQTPSNKVTEKGKYVELRCDPISGHTALYWYRQSLGQGPEFLIYFQGTGAADDSGLPNDRFFAVRPEGSVSTLKIQRTERGDSAVYLCASSLTSGGPRTDTQYFGPGTRLTVL.

The V gene is TRBV5-6, the J gene TRBJ1-6; D unresolved. The V end lost 2 bases, the J end lost 3 bases, and 12 bases lay between the germline ends. This CDR3 is built from 16 residues. Germline V CDR1 and CDR2: SGHDT, YYEEEE. Written as DNA, the CDR3 is TGTGCCAGCAGCTTTAAGCGGGCGCACTATAATTCACCCCTCCACTTT. Protein sequence: CASSFKRAHYNSPLHF.

This chain joins TRBV6-1 and TRBJ1-1; the D gene is possibly TRBD1 (6 bases). Germline assignment: CDR1 MNHNS and CDR2 SASEGT. V was clipped by 6 bases and J by 5 bases, with 13 bases between them. This CDR3 is built from 13 residues. CDR3 nucleotides: TGTGCCAGCAGCCCAGGAGGGGGTACTGAAGCTTTCTTT. Residues: CASSPGGGTEAFF.

This chain joins TRBV18 and TRBJ1-5, with 9 positions matching TRBD1. V lost 5 bases, J lost 7 bases, and 6 bases stayed unmatched. Germline V gene sequence: CDR1 KGHSH, CDR2 LQKENI. The CDR3 runs 14 residues. Here the CDR3 reads CASSSQGAGQPQHF. The DNA of the CDR3 is TGTGCCAGCTCATCACAGGGGGCTGGCCAGCCCCAGCATTTT.

The genes are TRBV29-1 and TRBJ2-1, with TRBD1 matching 8 bases. Per germline, CDR1 SQVTM and CDR2 ANQGSEA. The CDR3 has 13 residues. With 6 bases clipped from V and 4 bases from J, the junction kept 5 bases outside the gene matches. CDR3 bases: TGCAGCGTCGCAAGGGACAGGTACAATGAGCAGTTCTTC. It is translated as CSVARDRYNEQFF.

This chain uses TRBV7-3 with TRBJ2-7; D remains ambiguous. Trimming removed 2 bases at V and 3 bases at J, with 8 bases between. The germline gives CDR1 SGHTA, CDR2 FQGTGA. This CDR3 has 13 amino acids. The CDR3 loop is CASSLEYGYEQYF. The CDR3 DNA reads TGTGCCAGCAGCTTAGAATACGGCTACGAGCAGTACTTC.

J is TRBJ2-7 and V is TRBV4-1, with 9 bases aligning to TRBD1. V lost 3 bases and J lost 7; bases outside the gene matches: 10. The CDR3 runs to 15 residues. Per germline, CDR1 MGHRA and CDR2 YSYEKL. The CDR3: CASSQSRDRAGEQYF. Here the CDR3 DNA reads TGCGCCAGCAGCCAGTCCCGGGACAGGGCTGGGGAGCAGTACTTC.

This chain connects TRBV19 to TRBJ2-4; 14 bases are a match to TRBD2. The trim removed 4 bases at V and 8 bases at J, leaving 4 bases unmatched. Germline V CDR1 and CDR2: LNHDA, SQIVND (reference sequence). This CDR3 has 15 amino acids. CDR3 bases: TGTGCCAGTAGTAGGGGGACTAGCGGGGGCGACATTCAGTACTTC. This encodes CASSRGTSGGDIQYF.

The chain joins TRBV6-5 to TRBJ2-5; 7 positions agree with TRBD2. The V gene end was trimmed by 3 bases and the J gene end by 6 bases; junction bases not matched to a gene: 10. This CDR3 has 15 residues. The V gene's germline CDR1 is MNHEY and CDR2 SVGAGI. DNA for the CDR3: TGTGCCAGCAGTTATTACGAGGGAGCGGGGAAGACCCAGTACTTC. Its translation is CASSYYEGAGKTQYF.

About this clone: Compared with germline, one end of the junction differs, possibly owing to a read error. The chain is built from TRBV28 and TRBJ1-1, with D hard to call. The length of the CDR3 is 12 residues. Germline CDR1 and CDR2: MDHEN and SYDVKM. As DNA, the CDR3 is TGTGCCAGCAGTTCCTACAACAGTGAAGCTTTCTTT. This sequence encodes CASSSYNSEAFF.

The genes are TRBV4-1 and TRBJ2-3; D assignment may be TRBD1 or TRBD2 (5 bases each). In germline, CDR1 is MGHRA, CDR2 YSYEKL. The CDR3 consists of 16 residues. V lost 5 bases and J lost 0, with 15 bases in between. The CDR3 bases are TGCGCCAGCAGCTCCACCGGGGCGCCTAGCACAGATACGCAGTATTTT. Translating gives CASSSTGAPSTDTQYF.

The chain is built from TRBV5-1 and TRBJ1-1; no clear D gene. Germline V gene lookup returns CDR1 SGHRS and CDR2 YFSETQ. The CDR3 has 14 residues. Trimming left V 9 bases short and J 1 base short, with 16 bases between. The CDR3 loop reads CATSLVLGNTEAFF. CDR3 DNA sequence: TGCGCCACCTCCTTAGTTCTGGGGAACACTGAAGCTTTCTTT. The whole variable domain, filled in from reference TRBV5-1 and TRBJ1-1, reads KAGVTQTPRYLIKTRGQQVTLSCSPISGHRSVSWYQQTPGQGLQFLFEYFSETQRNKGNFPGRFSGRQFSNSRSEMNVSTLELGDSALYLCATSLVLGNTEAFFGQGTRLTVV.

The rearrangement joins TRBV6-5 to TRBJ2-3, with D uncertain. Trimming removed 2 bases from V and 6 bases from J, with 12 bases in between. The CDR3 is 14 residues long. Germline CDR1 MNHEY, CDR2 SVGAGI. CDR3 bases: TGTGCCAGCAGTTACCTCTCTAGAACGGATACGCAGTATTTT. As protein: CASSYLSRTDTQYF.

The chain links TRBV6-1 to TRBJ1-2; no definite D call. The CDR3 covers 15 residues. CDR1 is MNHNS, CDR2 SASEGT, per germline. Trimming removed 2 bases from V and 6 bases from J, with 16 bases in between. In DNA form, the CDR3 reads TGTGCCAGCAGTGAATTAGCAGATCAAGTAAATGGCTACACCTTC. It yields the protein CASSELADQVNGYTF.

This clone was observed a few times. This chain uses TRBV7-9 with TRBJ2-7; 9 positions agree with TRBD1. Germline CDR1 reads SEHNR; CDR2 reads FQNEAQ (reference sequence). Germline trimming cut 4 bases from V and 6 bases from J; bases unmatched to any gene: 7. The CDR3 extends over 14 amino acids. CDR3 in amino acids: CASSSPGQGPEQYF. The DNA for the CDR3 is TGTGCCAGCAGCTCACCGGGACAGGGTCCCGAGCAGTACTTC.

The chain links TRBV4-3 to TRBJ1-3; D gene uncertain. CDR3 length: 17 residues. With 2 bases removed from V and 4 bases from J, the gap between germline ends came to 18 bases. Germline loops: CDR1 LGHNA, CDR2 YSLEER. DNA of the CDR3: TGCGCCAGCAGCCAATCTAAAGAGTGGGGTAGCGGAAACACCATATATTTT. Its translation: CASSQSKEWGSGNTIYF.

In this sample, this clone turned up a few times. For the CDR3, the DNA is TGTGCCTTTCAGGGGGTTTATCCTATGAACACTGAAGCTTTCTTT. Amino acids: CAFQGVYPMNTEAFF. The chain has TRBV30 and TRBJ1-1; 7 bases align to TRBD1. J was trimmed by 0 bases and V by 7 bases; bases with no gene match: 11. The germline V gene encodes CDR1 GTSNPN and CDR2 SVGIG (reference sequence). CDR3 length: 15 residues.

The CDR3 here is CASSLAVGYNYGYTF. CDR3 coding DNA: TGTGCCAGCAGCTTGGCGGTAGGATACAACTATGGCTACACCTTC. The chain uses TRBV5-5 and TRBJ1-2, with D hard to call. CDR1 and CDR2 from the germline V gene are SGHKS and YYEKEE (reference sequence). The V and J ends lost 0 bases and 2 bases respectively, with 11 bases between them. This CDR3 region has 15 residues. The whole variable domain, remainder taken from reference TRBV5-5 and TRBJ1-2, is DAGVTQSPTHLIKTRGQQVTLRCSPISGHKSVSWYQQVLGQGPQFIFQYYEKEERGRGNFPDRFSARQFPNYSSELNVNALLLGDSALYLCASSLAVGYNYGYTFGSGTRLTVV.

This CDR3 is CASSTRTSGGAAYNEQFF. CDR3 DNA sequence: TGTGCCAGTAGTACCAGGACTAGCGGGGGGGCGGCCTACAATGAGCAGTTCTTC. The chain has TRBV19 and TRBJ2-1, with 15 bases identical to TRBD2. The CDR3 is 18 residues long. Unmatched junction bases numbered 6, after V lost 4 bases and J lost 2 bases. Germline CDR1 reads LNHDA; CDR2 reads SQIVND (reference sequence).

This clone was observed a handful of times. The J gene is TRBJ2-7, the V gene TRBV11-1; tentative D call: TRBD1 (6 bases). The germline CDR1 and CDR2 sequences are SGHAT and FQDESV (reference sequence). The CDR3 is 12 residues long. The ends were cut back, 5 bases at V and 3 bases at J, with 8 bases in the middle. CDR3 sequence: CASSRTVYEQYF. CDR3 bases: TGTGCCAGCAGCCGGACAGTCTACGAGCAGTACTTC.

The table lists this clone with a few counts. The genes are TRBV5-5 and TRBJ1-1; D gene uncertain. Trimming left V 4 bases short and J 0 bases short, with 7 bases between. Germline V gene sequence: CDR1 SGHKS, CDR2 YYEKEE (reference sequence). The CDR3 sequence is 13 residues long. DNA of the CDR3: TGTGCCAGCAGCCTTGGTTTGAACACTGAAGCTTTCTTT. Amino acid sequence: CASSLGLNTEAFF.

V gene TRBV9 combines with J gene TRBJ2-2; 9 bases agree with TRBD2. Per the germline V gene, CDR1 is SGDLS and CDR2 is YYNGEE. CDR3 size: 18 residues. The V segment lost 3 bases and the J segment 7 bases; nucleotides outside the gene matches: 16. Here the CDR3 reads CASSDGLAGSMRGGELFF. CDR3 sequence (DNA): TGTGCCAGCAGCGACGGGCTAGCGGGGTCCATGCGGGGCGGGGAGCTGTTTTTT.

The gene calls are TRBV18 and TRBJ1-1; 8 bases are shared with TRBD1. This CDR3 contains 13 residues. V was pared by 6 bases and J by 4 bases, with 4 bases of the junction left unmatched. Germline V lookup: CDR1 KGHSH, CDR2 LQKENI. CDR3 residues: CASSQTGGTEAFF. In nucleotides, the CDR3 is TGTGCCAGCTCTCAAACAGGGGGCACTGAAGCTTTCTTT.

This clone was recorded a few times. The V and J genes are TRBV27 and TRBJ2-5; weak D call: TRBD1 (6 bases). Germline CDR1 is MNHEY and CDR2 is SMNVEV (reference sequence). This CDR3 is 15 amino acids long. Trimming removed 5 bases at V and 1 base at J, with 14 bases between. DNA for the CDR3: TGTGCCAGCAGTCCCTGGACAGTCCGCCAAGAGACCCAGTACTTC. Residues: CASSPWTVRQETQYF.

The chain links TRBV19 to TRBJ2-1, with D maybe TRBD1 (6 bases). Germline V gene data show CDR1 as LNHDA and CDR2 as SQIVND (reference sequence). The CDR3 contains 13 residues. Trimming left V 5 bases short and J 4 bases short, with 9 bases between. CDR3 residues: CASSQDRYNEQFF. In nucleotides, the CDR3 is TGTGCCAGTAGTCAGGACAGATACAATGAGCAGTTCTTC.

The chain carries TRBV5-1 and TRBJ2-1; 10 nucleotides match TRBD1. Per germline, CDR1 SGHRS and CDR2 YFSETQ. This CDR3 region has 14 residues. J was trimmed by 6 bases and V by 3 bases; bases with no gene match: 3. The CDR3 DNA reads TGCGCCAGCAGCTCAGACAGGGGGCGCAATGAGCAGTTCTTC. Protein product: CASSSDRGRNEQFF.